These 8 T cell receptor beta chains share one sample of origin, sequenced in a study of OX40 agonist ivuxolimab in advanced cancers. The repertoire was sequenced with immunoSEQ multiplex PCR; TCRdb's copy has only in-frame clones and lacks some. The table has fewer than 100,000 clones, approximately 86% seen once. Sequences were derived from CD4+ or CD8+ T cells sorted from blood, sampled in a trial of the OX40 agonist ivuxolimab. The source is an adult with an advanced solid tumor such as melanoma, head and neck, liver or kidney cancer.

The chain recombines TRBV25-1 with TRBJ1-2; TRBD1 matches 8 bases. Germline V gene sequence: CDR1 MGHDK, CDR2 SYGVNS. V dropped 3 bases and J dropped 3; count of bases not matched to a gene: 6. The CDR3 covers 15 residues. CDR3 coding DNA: TGTGCCAGCAGTGAGGCGCAGGGGGCGGACTATGGCTACACCTTC. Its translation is CASSEAQGADYGYTF.

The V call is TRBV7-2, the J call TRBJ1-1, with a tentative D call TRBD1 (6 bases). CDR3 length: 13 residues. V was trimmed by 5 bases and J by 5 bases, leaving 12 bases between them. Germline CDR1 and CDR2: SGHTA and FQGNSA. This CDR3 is CASSLQGRTEAFF. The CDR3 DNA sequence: TGTGCCAGCAGCCTACAGGGACGGACTGAAGCTTTCTTT.

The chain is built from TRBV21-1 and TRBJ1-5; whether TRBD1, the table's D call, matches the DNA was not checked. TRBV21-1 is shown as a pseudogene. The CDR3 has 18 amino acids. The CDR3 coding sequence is TGTGCCAGCAGCGGAGACAGGGGGCGAGGGTTTAGCAATCAGCCCCAGCATTTT. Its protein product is CASSGDRGRGFSNQPQHF.

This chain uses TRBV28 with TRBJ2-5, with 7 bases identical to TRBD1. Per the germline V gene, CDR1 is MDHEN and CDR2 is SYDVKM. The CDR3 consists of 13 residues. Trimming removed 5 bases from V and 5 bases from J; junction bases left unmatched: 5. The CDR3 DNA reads TGTGCCAGCAGTGACAGGGTAGTTGAGACCCAGTACTTC. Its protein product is CASSDRVVETQYF.

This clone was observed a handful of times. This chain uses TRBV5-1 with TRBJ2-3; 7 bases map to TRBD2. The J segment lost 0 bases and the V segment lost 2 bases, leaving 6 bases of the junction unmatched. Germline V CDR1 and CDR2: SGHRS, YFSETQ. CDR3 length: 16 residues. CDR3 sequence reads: CASSFGRGGSTDTQYF. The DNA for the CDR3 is TGCGCCAGCAGCTTCGGGCGGGGAGGGAGCACAGATACGCAGTATTTT. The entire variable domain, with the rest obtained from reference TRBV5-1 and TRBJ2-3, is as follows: KAGVTQTPRYLIKTRGQQVTLSCSPISGHRSVSWYQQTPGQGLQFLFEYFSETQRNKGNFPGRFSGRQFSNSRSEMNVSTLELGDSALYLCASSFGRGGSTDTQYFGPGTRLTVL.

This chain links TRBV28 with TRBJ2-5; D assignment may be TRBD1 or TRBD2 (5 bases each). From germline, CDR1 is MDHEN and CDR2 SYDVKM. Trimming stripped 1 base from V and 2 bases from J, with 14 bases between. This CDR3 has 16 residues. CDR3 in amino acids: CASSLSPRGRQETQYF. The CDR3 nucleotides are TGTGCCAGCAGTTTATCCCCACGGGGACGGCAAGAGACCCAGTACTTC.

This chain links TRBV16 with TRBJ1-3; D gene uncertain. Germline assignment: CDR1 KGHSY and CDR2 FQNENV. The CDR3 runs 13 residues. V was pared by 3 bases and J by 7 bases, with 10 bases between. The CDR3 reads CASSQSQGNTIYF. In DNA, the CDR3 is TGTGCCAGCAGCCAGAGTCAAGGGAACACCATATATTTT.

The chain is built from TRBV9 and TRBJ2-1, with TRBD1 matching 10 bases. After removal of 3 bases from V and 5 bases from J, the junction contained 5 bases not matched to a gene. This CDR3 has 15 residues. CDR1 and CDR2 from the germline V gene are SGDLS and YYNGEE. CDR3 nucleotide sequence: TGTGCCAGCAGCGCCGGGACAGGGGCTAACAATGAGCAGTTCTTC. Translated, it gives CASSAGTGANNEQFF.